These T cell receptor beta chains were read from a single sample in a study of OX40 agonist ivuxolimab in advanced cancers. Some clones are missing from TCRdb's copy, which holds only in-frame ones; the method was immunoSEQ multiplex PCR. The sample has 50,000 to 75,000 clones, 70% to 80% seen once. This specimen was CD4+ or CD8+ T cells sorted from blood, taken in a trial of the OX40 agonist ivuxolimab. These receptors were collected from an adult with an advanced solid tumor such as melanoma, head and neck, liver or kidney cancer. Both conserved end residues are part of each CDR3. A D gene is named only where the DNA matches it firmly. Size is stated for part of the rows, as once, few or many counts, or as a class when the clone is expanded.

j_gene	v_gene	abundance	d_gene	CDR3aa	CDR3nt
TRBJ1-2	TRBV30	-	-	CAKEQSLYGYTF	TGTGCCAAGGAACAGAGTCTCTATGGCTACACCTTC
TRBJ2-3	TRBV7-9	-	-	CASSLGRSGVSETDTQYF	TGTGCCAGCAGCTTAGGGAGGTCGGGAGTATCTGAGACAGATACGCAGTATTTT
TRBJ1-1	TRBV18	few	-	CASSPGTDTEAFF	TGTGCCAGCTCACCCGGTACGGACACTGAAGCTTTCTTT
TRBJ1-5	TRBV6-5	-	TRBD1	CASRRDRGTDQPQHF	TGTGCCAGCAGGCGGGACAGGGGAACGGATCAGCCCCAGCATTTT
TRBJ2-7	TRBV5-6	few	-	CASSFMAWDGSYEQYF	TGTGCCAGCAGCTTCATGGCCTGGGACGGCTCCTACGAGCAGTACTTC
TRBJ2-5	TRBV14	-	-	CASSQGGSWGGETQYF	TGTGCCAGCAGCCAAGGTGGTTCGTGGGGAGGCGAGACCCAGTACTTC
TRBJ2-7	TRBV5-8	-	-	CASSLAGTYEQYF	TGTGCCAGCAGCCTTGCGGGGACCTACGAGCAGTACTTC
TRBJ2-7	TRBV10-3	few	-	CAISVEVYEQYF	TGTGCCATCAGTGTTGAGGTTTACGAGCAGTACTTC
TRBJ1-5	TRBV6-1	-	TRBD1	CASDRGRQPQHF	TGTGCCAGTGACAGGGGGAGGCAGCCCCAGCATTTT
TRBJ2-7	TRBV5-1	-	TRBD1	CASSLGQGANEQYF	TGCGCCAGCAGCCTAGGACAGGGGGCTAATGAGCAGTACTTC
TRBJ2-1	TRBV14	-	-	CASSKDSTSYNEQFF	TGTGCCAGCAGCAAGGACAGCACCTCCTACAATGAGCAGTTCTTC
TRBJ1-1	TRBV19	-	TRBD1	CASSRGQGAEAFF	TGTGCCAGTAGTAGGGGACAGGGGGCTGAAGCTTTCTTT
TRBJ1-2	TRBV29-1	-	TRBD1	CSALTGVVYGYTF	TGCAGCGCCTTGACAGGGGTGGTCTATGGCTACACCTTC
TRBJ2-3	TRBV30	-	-	CAWITGGTDTQYF	TGTGCCTGGATAACCGGGGGCACAGATACGCAGTATTTT
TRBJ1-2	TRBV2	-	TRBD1	CASSSDRGVGYTF	TGTGCCAGCAGTTCGGACAGGGGAGTTGGCTACACCTTC
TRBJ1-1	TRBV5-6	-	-	CASSLTPGTEAFF	TGTGCCAGCAGCTTGACACCAGGCACTGAAGCTTTCTTT
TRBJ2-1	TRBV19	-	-	CASSMTAYNEQFF	TGTGCCAGTAGTATGACGGCCTACAATGAGCAGTTCTTC
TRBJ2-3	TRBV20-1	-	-	CSARGSHSQYF	TGCAGTGCTAGAGGGTCCCATTCGCAGTATTTT
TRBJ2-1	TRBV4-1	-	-	CASSQDVGTLPSSYNEQFF	TGCGCCAGCAGCCAAGACGTAGGGACACTTCCGAGCTCCTACAATGAGCAGTTCTTC
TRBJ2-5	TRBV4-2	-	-	CASSQDANRETQYF	TGTGCCAGCAGCCAAGATGCCAATCGAGAGACCCAGTACTTC
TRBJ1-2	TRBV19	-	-	CATLPSANIYGYTF	TGTGCCACCTTACCGTCTGCGAACATCTATGGCTACACCTTC
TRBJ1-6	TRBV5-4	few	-	CASSGESSPLHF	TGTGCCAGCAGCGGGGAGAGTTCACCCCTCCACTTT
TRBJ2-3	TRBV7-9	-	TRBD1	CASSLGTGGADTQYF	TGTGCCAGCAGCTTAGGGACAGGGGGCGCAGATACGCAGTATTTT
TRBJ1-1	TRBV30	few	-	CAWSDQGNTEAFF	TGTGCCTGGAGCGACCAGGGGAACACTGAAGCTTTCTTT
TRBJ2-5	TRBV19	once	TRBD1	CATNLGQGRGETQYF	TGTGCCACCAACCTCGGACAGGGGCGGGGAGAGACCCAGTACTTC
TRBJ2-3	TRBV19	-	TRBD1	CASSIEGTGYTDTQYF	TGTGCCAGTAGTATCGAGGGGACAGGGTACACAGATACGCAGTATTTT
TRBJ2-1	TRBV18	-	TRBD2	CASSNRDYWDEQFF	TGTGCCAGCTCAAACCGGGACTATTGGGATGAGCAGTTCTTC
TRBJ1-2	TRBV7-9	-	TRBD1	CASSSRTGHGYTF	TGTGCCAGCAGCTCACGGACAGGCCATGGCTACACCTTC
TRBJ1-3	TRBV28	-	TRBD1	CASRKTGSGNTIYF	TGTGCCAGCAGGAAGACAGGGTCTGGAAACACCATATATTTT
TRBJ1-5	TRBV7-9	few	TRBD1	CASSSWTGSSNQPQHF	TGTGCCAGCAGCTCATGGACAGGGAGTAGCAATCAGCCCCAGCATTTT
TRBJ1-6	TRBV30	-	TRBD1	CAWERQGGSPLHF	TGTGCCTGGGAAAGACAGGGCGGTTCACCCCTCCACTTT
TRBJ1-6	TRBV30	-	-	CAWSGDGGLNSPLHF	TGTGCCTGGAGCGGAGATGGGGGGCTAAATTCACCCCTCCACTTT
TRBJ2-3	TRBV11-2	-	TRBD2	CASSSHGLRGRVGADTQYF	TGTGCCAGCAGCTCCCACGGGTTACGAGGGAGGGTGGGTGCAGATACGCAGTATTTT
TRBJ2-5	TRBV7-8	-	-	CASTKGFGTQYF	TGTGCCAGTACAAAGGGGTTTGGGACCCAGTACTTC
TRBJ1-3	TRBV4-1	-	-	CASSHGRLNGPISGNTIYF	TGCGCCAGCAGCCACGGAAGGCTAAACGGGCCCATATCTGGAAACACCATATATTTT
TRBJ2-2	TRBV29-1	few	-	CSVSTTGELFF	TGCAGCGTTTCGACGACCGGGGAGCTGTTTTTT
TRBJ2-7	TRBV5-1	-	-	CASSLGGGDYEQYF	TGCGCCAGCAGCTTGGGTGGAGGGGACTACGAGCAGTACTTC
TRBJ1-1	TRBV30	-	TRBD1	CAWFRVPWTGVKGAFF	TGTGCCTGGTTTCGAGTGCCCTGGACAGGGGTCAAGGGAGCTTTCTTT
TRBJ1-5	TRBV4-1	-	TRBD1	CASSQGDRVNQPQHF	TGCGCCAGCAGCCAGGGGGACAGGGTAAATCAGCCCCAGCATTTT
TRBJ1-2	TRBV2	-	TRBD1	CASRTQGLYGYTF	TGTGCCAGCAGGACACAGGGGTTGTATGGCTACACCTTC
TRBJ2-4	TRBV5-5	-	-	CASSLADIGTQIGENIQYF	TGTGCCAGCAGCTTGGCCGACATAGGGACACAGATAGGGGAAAACATTCAGTACTTC
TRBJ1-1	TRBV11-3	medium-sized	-	CASSLGQTGNTEAFF	TGTGCCAGCAGCTTAGGGCAGACCGGGAACACTGAAGCTTTCTTT
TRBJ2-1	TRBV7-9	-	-	CASSLGTNNEQFF	TGTGCCAGCAGCTTAGGGACTAACAATGAGCAGTTCTTC